The rows below give T cell receptor beta chains drawn from one sample of a study of technical replicates of blood from a handful of donors. The repertoire was sequenced with immunoSEQ multiplex PCR; TCRdb's copy has only in-frame clones and lacks some. This sample yields 50,000 to 65,000 clones, of which approximately 89% are seen a single time; around 4.8% belongs to the top ten. What was sequenced was PBMCs. All receptors derive from a human donor in good health. Some clones in this sample may be carry-over from other donors' samples. Both conserved end residues are trimmed from each CDR3. Fields, in order: V gene, J gene, clone size, CDR3 length, CDR3 protein. Clone size, where shown, is once, few, many, or a class for clones that have expanded.

>TRBV6-6|TRBJ2-2|-|13
ASTLGLAATGELF
>TRBV5-1|TRBJ2-1|medium-sized|12
ASSSSGGYNEQF
>TRBV27|TRBJ1-4|-|11
ASSPRTGIGLF
>TRBV7-7|TRBJ2-3|-|16
ASSQRLAVQGSTDTQY
>TRBV19|TRBJ1-2|-|11
ASSSPGGYGYT
>TRBV7-9|TRBJ1-4|-|10
ASSQGAFGLF
>TRBV28|TRBJ2-7|-|13
ASSGQGSLSYEQY
>TRBV6-6|TRBJ1-5|-|11
ATSVRGNQPQH
>TRBV4-1|TRBJ1-2|-|11
ASSQAETHGYT
>TRBV15|TRBJ2-5|-|11
ATSRIGRETQY
>TRBV19|TRBJ1-3|-|12
ASTVGQGGNTIY
>TRBV6-6|TRBJ2-7|few|12
ASSYLREAYEQY
>TRBV5-6|TRBJ2-7|-|16
ASSLGWGGGQGGYEQY
>TRBV5-6|TRBJ2-1|-|14
ASSPGLAGSSNEQF
>TRBV5-6|TRBJ2-7|-|13
ASSLAAGFPYEQY
>TRBV7-2|TRBJ1-3|-|12
ASSLSYSGNTIY
>TRBV5-1|TRBJ1-3|once|13
ASSPGGGAGNTIY
>TRBV5-6|TRBJ2-5|-|12
ASSKTGGRETQY
>TRBV5-4|TRBJ2-1|-|13
ASSSGTESYNEQF
>TRBV5-1|TRBJ1-4|-|14
ASSLSGLATNEKLF
>TRBV7-2|TRBJ1-1|-|14
ASRSLRGAFDTEAF